This TCR beta chain comes out of a study of vaccination effects on CD4 cells after COVID-19. Study conclusions and caveats: Clones that were induced by infection or by vaccine showed marked contraction late after vaccination.

Sequencing followed a ViraFEST assay step that expanded antigen-specific CD4+ T cells with viral peptide pools. The culture ran for roughly 10 days before CD4+ T cells were isolated. Among the vaccine recipients, none had a prior SARS-CoV-2 infection, and nucleocapsid antibodies were negative. Germline CDR1 is SGHDT and CDR2 is YYEEEE. This CDR3 comprises 15 residues. The junction had 3 bases not matched to a gene; V was cut back by 3 bases and J by 6 bases. A note on this clone: Its antigen is not known.

Sequencing was performed with immunoSEQ multiplex PCR; in TCRdb, only in-frame clones are kept and a portion is missing. Among over 50,000 clones, about four fifths were seen once, and the ten largest hold about 2.4%. Sample: CD4+ T cells from PBMCs cultured with HCoV-229E spike peptides, taken before COVID-19 vaccination. This sequence originates from a human donor who received a COVID-19 vaccine. This rearrangement joins TRBV5-6 to TRBJ1-6; 10 nucleotides agree with TRBD1. CDR3 bases: TGTGCCAGCAGCTATGGACAGGGGGTTAATTCACCCCTCCACTTT. It is translated as CASSYGQGVNSPLHF.